A single sample is the source of the 15 T cell receptor beta chains below, sequenced in a study of T cells in Graves' hyperthyroidism and ophthalmopathy. TCR beta CDR3 regions were amplified from RNA transcripts. First-round RT-PCR targeting the TCR CDR3 was performed with the HTBI primer set. TCRdb called the multiplex PCR reads again in MiXCR, with one record for every CDR3 protein. Of under 350,000 distinct CDR3 sequences in the sample, roughly 13% were seen once. The specimen was blood. The receptors here all came from a woman aged 40 to 50 with Graves' ophthalmopathy.

The chain joins TRBV12-5 to TRBJ2-5, with 9 bases lining up with TRBD2. V lost 2 bases, J lost 2 bases, and 27 bases stayed unmatched. CDR1 is LGHNT and CDR2 is FRNRAP in the germline V gene. The length of the CDR3 is 23 residues. CDR3 bases: TGTGCTAGTGGTTTGCCCCCAGCCCCCCTTAGCGGGGGTACGGAGCACACTCAAGAGACCCAGTACTTC. Protein: CASGLPPAPLSGGTEHTQETQYF.

This clonotype was seen many times. The chain combines TRBV13 with TRBJ2-2; D remains ambiguous. The CDR3 contains 14 residues. The V gene lost 1 base and the J gene lost 3 bases, with 6 bases spanning the gap. Germline lookup yields CDR1 PRHDT and CDR2 FYEKMQ (reference sequence). The DNA for the CDR3 is TGTGCCAGCAGCTTAGCCGACGACACCGGGGAGCTGTTTTTT. Translating gives CASSLADDTGELFF.

With respect to this clonotype: The CDR3 does not close with the conserved phenylalanine or tryptophan, likely indicating a read error. The chain's CDR3 is CASSLIGRGHYEQYL. CDR3 nucleotide sequence: TGTGCCAGCAGTTTAATTGGCAGGGGCCATTACGAGCAGTACCTC. The rearrangement joins TRBV27 to TRBJ2-7, with TRBD1 as a possible D gene (6 bases). The CDR3 length is 15 residues. The germline V gene has CDR1 MNHEY and CDR2 SMNVEV (reference sequence). Trimming cost V 2 bases and J 4 bases, with 15 bases left between them.

This clonotype was seen ten or more times. The chain joins TRBV6-8 to TRBJ1-2; 8 positions agree with TRBD1. Trimming cost V 2 bases and J 8 bases; bases outside gene matches: 16. Per germline, CDR1 MNHGY and CDR2 SAAAGT. The CDR3 totals 17 residues. The CDR3 DNA reads as TGTGCCAGCAGTTACCCGCGGCAGGGGGCTCTATCGCGAGGCTACACCTTC. Translating it yields CASSYPRQGALSRGYTF.

This clonotype was observed at least ten times. The chain carries TRBV27 and TRBJ2-7; D unresolved. V lost 5 bases, J lost 2 bases, and 7 bases lay in between. Germline loops: CDR1 MNHEY, CDR2 SMNVEV (reference sequence). The CDR3 is 12 residues long. The CDR3 sequence: CASSPSAYEQYF. The CDR3 coding sequence is TGTGCCAGCAGTCCCTCCGCCTACGAGCAGTACTTC.

V usage is TRBV18 and J usage is TRBJ2-5, with D uncertain. V lost 4 bases to trimming and J lost 5 bases, with 14 bases between them. The germline CDR1 and CDR2 sequences are KGHSH and LQKENI. This CDR3 spans 14 amino acids. Here the CDR3 DNA reads TGTGCCAGCTCACTTCCAATTCGAGCGGAGACCCAGTACTTC. This translates into CASSLPIRAETQYF.

This clonotype was observed at least ten times. The chain is built from TRBV2 and TRBJ2-1; perhaps TRBD1 as D (6 bases). With 4 bases removed from V and 8 bases from J, the gap between germline ends came to 12 bases. The CDR3 sequence is 13 residues long. Looked up from germline, CDR1 is SNHLY and CDR2 is FYNNEI. CDR3 DNA: TGTGCCAGCAGTGTAGGGGGAATGGATGAGCAGTTCTTC. Protein product: CASSVGGMDEQFF. The entire variable domain, with the rest obtained from reference TRBV2 and TRBJ2-1, is as follows: EPEVTQTPSHQVTQMGQEVILRCVPISNHLYFYWYRQILGQKVEFLVSFYNNEISEKSEIFDDQFSVERPDGSNFTLKIRSTKLEDSAMYFCASSVGGMDEQFFGPGTRLTVL.

The CDR3 DNA is TGTGCCAGCAGTTACTCCCCCACCGGGGAGCTGTTTTTT. Residues: CASSYSPTGELFF. The chain combines TRBV6-5 with TRBJ2-2; D not certain. Germline-derived CDR1 and CDR2 are MNHEY and SVGAGI. This CDR3 is built from 13 residues. Trimming removed 0 bases from V and 4 bases from J, with 3 bases in between.

In this sample, this clonotype turned up a few times. A much larger clone is a single base away; this may be a read error. J is TRBJ1-1 and V is TRBV20-1, with 7 positions matching TRBD1. J was trimmed by 6 bases and V by 6 bases; bases with no gene match: 19. The CDR3 runs to 16 residues. CDR1 is DFQATT, CDR2 SNEGSKA, per germline (reference sequence). CDR3 in DNA: TGCAGTGCGCCCACCCTCATAGGGGGCGCGAGGTCTGAAGCTTTCTTT. As protein: CSAPTLIGGARSEAFF.

This clonotype was counted many times. The V gene is TRBV6-5, the J gene TRBJ1-1; TRBD1 matches 8 bases. The CDR3 length is 15 residues. Per germline, CDR1 MNHEY and CDR2 SVGAGI. J was trimmed by 7 bases and V by 2 bases; bases with no gene match: 9. The CDR3 is CASSYHTTGGIEAFF. CDR3 coding DNA: TGTGCCAGCAGTTACCATACTACAGGGGGGATTGAAGCTTTCTTT.

The sample holds many counts of this clonotype. The gene calls are TRBV20-1 and TRBJ1-6; D not resolved. V shed 3 bases and J shed 5 bases, with 8 bases lying between them. There are 13 residues in the CDR3. CDR1 and CDR2 from the germline V gene are DFQATT and SNEGSKA (reference sequence). CDR3 sequence (DNA): TGCAGTGCTAGTGGCACTGATAATTCACCCCTCCACTTT. Translating gives CSASGTDNSPLHF.

At least ten counts were recorded for this clonotype. The chain carries TRBV12-3 or TRBV12-4 and TRBJ2-5; a weak D match, TRBD2 (7 bases). This CDR3 spans 16 amino acids. V was pared by 6 bases and J by 3 bases, with 20 bases between. This CDR3 reads CASRGGGASGKETQYF. The CDR3 DNA follows: TGTGCCAGCAGGGGGGGGGGGGCTAGCGGCAAAGAGACCCAGTACTTC.

In this sample, this clonotype turned up many times. This chain connects TRBV6-6 to TRBJ2-1; 8 nucleotides match TRBD2. J lost 7 bases, V lost 0 bases, and 5 bases had no gene match. Germline V CDR1 and CDR2: MNHNY, SVGAGI (reference sequence). The CDR3 extends over 15 amino acids. The CDR3 spells CASSYSAGERNEQFF. The CDR3 nucleotides read TGTGCCAGCAGTTACTCAGCGGGAGAACGGAATGAGCAGTTCTTC.

This clonotype showed up many times. This rearrangement joins TRBV30 to TRBJ1-3; D not certain. The V gene lost 4 bases and the J gene lost 4 bases, with 8 bases spanning the gap. Germline CDR1 is GTSNPN and CDR2 is SVGIG (reference sequence). The CDR3 sequence is 12 residues long. The CDR3 sequence is CAWKIRGNTIYF. The CDR3 bases are TGTGCCTGGAAAATCCGGGGAAACACCATATATTTT.

This clonotype was observed at least ten times. This chain connects TRBV25-1 to TRBJ1-4; 7 nucleotides agree with TRBD1. J was trimmed by 4 bases and V by 5 bases; bases with no gene match: 10. CDR3 length: 16 amino acids. CDR1 and CDR2 (germline): MGHDK, SYGVNS. This CDR3 reads CASSPNSGTVNEKLFF. CDR3 DNA sequence: TGTGCCAGCAGTCCCAATTCCGGGACAGTTAATGAAAAACTGTTTTTT. Full variable domain (missing parts from reference TRBV25-1 and TRBJ1-4): EADIYQTPRYLVIGTGKKITLECSQTMGHDKMYWYQQDPGMELHLIHYSYGVNSTEKGDLSSESTVSRIRTEHFPLTLESARPSHTSQYLCASSPNSGTVNEKLFFGSGTQLSVL.